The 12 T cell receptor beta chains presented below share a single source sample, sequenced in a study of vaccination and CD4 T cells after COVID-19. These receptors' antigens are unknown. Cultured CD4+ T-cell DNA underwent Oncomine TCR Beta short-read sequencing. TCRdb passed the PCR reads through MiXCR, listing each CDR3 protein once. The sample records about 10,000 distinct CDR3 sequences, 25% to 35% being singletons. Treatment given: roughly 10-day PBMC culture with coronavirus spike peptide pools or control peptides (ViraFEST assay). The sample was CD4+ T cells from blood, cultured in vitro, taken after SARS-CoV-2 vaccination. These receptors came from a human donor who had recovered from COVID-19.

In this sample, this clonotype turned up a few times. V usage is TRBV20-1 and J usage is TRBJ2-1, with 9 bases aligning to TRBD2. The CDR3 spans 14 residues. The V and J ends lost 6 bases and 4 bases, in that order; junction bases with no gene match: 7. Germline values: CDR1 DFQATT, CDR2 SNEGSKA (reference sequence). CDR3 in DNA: TGCAGTGCAGTGGCGGGAGGGTCATACAATGAGCAGTTCTTC. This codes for CSAVAGGSYNEQFF.

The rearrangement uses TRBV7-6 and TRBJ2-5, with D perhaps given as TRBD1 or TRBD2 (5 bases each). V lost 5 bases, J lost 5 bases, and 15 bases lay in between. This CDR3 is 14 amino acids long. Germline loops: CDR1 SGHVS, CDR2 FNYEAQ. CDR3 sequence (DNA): TGTGCCAGCAGCGTCGGGGCACACGGGGAGACCCAGTACTTC. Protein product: CASSVGAHGETQYF. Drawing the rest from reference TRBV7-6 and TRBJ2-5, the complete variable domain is GAGVSQSPRYKVTKRGQDVALRCDPISGHVSLYWYRQALGQGPEFLTYFNYEAQQDKSGLPNDRFSAERPEGSISTLTIQRTEQRDSAMYRCASSVGAHGETQYFGPGTRLLVL.

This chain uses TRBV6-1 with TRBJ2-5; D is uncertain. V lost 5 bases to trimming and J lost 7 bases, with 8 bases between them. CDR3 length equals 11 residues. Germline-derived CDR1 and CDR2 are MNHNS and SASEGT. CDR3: CASSRPATQYF. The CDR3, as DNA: TGTGCCAGCAGTCGTCCAGCGACCCAGTACTTC.

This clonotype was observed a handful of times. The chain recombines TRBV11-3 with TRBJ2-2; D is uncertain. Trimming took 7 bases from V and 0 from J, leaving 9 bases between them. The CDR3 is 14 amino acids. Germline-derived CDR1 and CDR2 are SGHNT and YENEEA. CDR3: CASTPFTNTGELFF. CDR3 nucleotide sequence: TGTGCCAGCACCCCCTTCACGAACACCGGGGAGCTGTTTTTT.

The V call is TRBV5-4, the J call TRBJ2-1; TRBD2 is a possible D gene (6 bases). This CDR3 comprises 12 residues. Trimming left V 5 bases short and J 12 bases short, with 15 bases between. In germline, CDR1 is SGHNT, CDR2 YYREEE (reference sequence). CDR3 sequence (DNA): TGTGCCAGCAGACGCGATGGACTAAGGCAGTTCTTC. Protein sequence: CASRRDGLRQFF.

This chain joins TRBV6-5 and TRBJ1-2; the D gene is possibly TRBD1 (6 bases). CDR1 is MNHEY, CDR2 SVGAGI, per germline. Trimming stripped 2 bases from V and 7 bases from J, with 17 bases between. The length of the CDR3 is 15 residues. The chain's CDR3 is CASSYPSQGNIGYTF. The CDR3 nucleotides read TGTGCCAGCAGTTACCCTTCACAGGGAAATATTGGCTACACCTTC.

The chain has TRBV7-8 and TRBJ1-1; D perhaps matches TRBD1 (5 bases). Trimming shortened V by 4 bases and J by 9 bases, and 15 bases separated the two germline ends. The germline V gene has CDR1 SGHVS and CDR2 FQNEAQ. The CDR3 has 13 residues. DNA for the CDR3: TGTGCCAGCAGCTGGGACCGTCCGGGGAAAGCTTTCTTT. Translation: CASSWDRPGKAFF.

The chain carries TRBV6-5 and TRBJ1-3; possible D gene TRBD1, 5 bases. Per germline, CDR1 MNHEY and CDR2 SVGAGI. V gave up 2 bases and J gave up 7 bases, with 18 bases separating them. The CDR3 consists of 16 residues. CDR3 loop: CASSYPYGGEGNTIYF. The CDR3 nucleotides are TGTGCCAGCAGTTACCCCTACGGGGGGGAGGGGAACACCATATATTTT.

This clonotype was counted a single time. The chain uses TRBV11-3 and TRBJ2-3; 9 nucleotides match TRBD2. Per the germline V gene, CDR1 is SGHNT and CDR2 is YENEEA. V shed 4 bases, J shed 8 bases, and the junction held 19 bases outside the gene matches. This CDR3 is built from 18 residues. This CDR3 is CASSSSILAGPRRGTQYF. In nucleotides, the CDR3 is TGTGCCAGCAGCTCCTCTATCCTAGCGGGACCCCGGCGCGGTACGCAGTATTTT.

The chain's CDR3 is CASSLSRLDEQYF. CDR3 in DNA: TGTGCCAGCAGCTTATCCCGGTTAGACGAGCAGTACTTC. The rearrangement links TRBV11-3 to TRBJ2-7; D remains ambiguous. The germline gives CDR1 SGHNT, CDR2 YENEEA. Trimming removed 2 bases from V and 5 bases from J, with 10 bases in between. The CDR3 has 13 residues.

CDR3: CSARARQGNYGYTF. As DNA, the CDR3 is TGCAGTGCTAGAGCCCGACAGGGGAACTATGGCTACACCTTC. This chain joins TRBV20-1 and TRBJ1-2; 8 nucleotides match TRBD1. The CDR3 extends over 14 amino acids. Per germline, CDR1 DFQATT and CDR2 SNEGSKA (reference sequence). V shed 1 base and J 2 bases; nucleotides not matched to a gene: 3.

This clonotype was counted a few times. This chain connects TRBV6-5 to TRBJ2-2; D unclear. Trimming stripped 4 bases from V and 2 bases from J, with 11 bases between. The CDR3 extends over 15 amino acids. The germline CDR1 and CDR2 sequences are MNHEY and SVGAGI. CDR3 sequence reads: CASSLGNPNTGELFF. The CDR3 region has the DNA TGTGCCAGCAGTTTGGGCAACCCTAACACCGGGGAGCTGTTTTTT.